The clone carrying this TCR beta chain was detected only a few times. The sample comes from a study of OX40 agonist ivuxolimab in advanced cancers. The overall study: Patients with prior anti-PD-1, anti-PD-L1 or anti-CTLA-4 therapy were eligible; about 40% had some.

The assay was immunoSEQ multiplex PCR, and TCRdb's table has in-frame clones only and misses some. The data show about 25,000 clones, around 80% seen once. Germline loops: CDR1 MDHEN, CDR2 SYDVKM. The CDR3 is 14 amino acids. With V trimmed by 7 bases and J by 4 bases, 9 bases remained unmatched. This chain connects TRBV28 to TRBJ2-7; 8 bases align to TRBD1. The material was CD4+ or CD8+ T cells sorted from blood, obtained in a trial of the OX40 agonist ivuxolimab. This clonotype was sampled from an adult with an advanced solid tumor such as melanoma, head and neck, liver or kidney cancer. The CDR3, as DNA: TGTGCCAGCACCTCGGGACAGGTAGTTTACGAGCAGTACTTC. It yields the protein CASTSGQVVYEQYF.